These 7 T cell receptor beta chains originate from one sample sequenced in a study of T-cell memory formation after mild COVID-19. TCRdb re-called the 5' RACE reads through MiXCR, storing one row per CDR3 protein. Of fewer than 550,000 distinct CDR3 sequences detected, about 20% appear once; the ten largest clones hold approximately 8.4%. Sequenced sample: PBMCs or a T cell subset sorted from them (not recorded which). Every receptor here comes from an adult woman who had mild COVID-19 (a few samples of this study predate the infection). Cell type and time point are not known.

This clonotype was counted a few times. CDR3 in DNA: TGTGCCAGCAGCTCGCGACAGGGGTGGGATCAGCCCCAGCATTTT. Protein product: CASSSRQGWDQPQHF. The chain carries TRBV7-8 and TRBJ1-5; TRBD1 matches 8 bases. The CDR3 consists of 15 residues. Germline CDR1 and CDR2: SGHVS and FQNEAQ. Trimming at V came to 4 bases and at J to 5 bases, leaving 7 bases not matched to a gene.

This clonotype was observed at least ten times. CDR3 in amino acids: CASSPDRNYGYTF. In DNA form, the CDR3 reads TGTGCCAGCAGCCCGGACAGGAACTATGGCTACACCTTC. The chain employs TRBV7-2 and TRBJ1-2; 7 nucleotides line up with TRBD1. There are 13 residues in the CDR3. Germline loops: CDR1 SGHTA, CDR2 FQGNSA. Unmatched junction bases numbered 2, after V lost 5 bases and J lost 2 bases.

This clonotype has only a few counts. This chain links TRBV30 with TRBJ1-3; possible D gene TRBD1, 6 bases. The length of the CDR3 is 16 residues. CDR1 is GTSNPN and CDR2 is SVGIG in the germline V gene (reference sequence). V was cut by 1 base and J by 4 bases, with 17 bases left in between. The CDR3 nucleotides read TGTGCCTGGAGTGCCAGGAACAGGGTTGTGGGAAACACCATATATTTT. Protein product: CAWSARNRVVGNTIYF.

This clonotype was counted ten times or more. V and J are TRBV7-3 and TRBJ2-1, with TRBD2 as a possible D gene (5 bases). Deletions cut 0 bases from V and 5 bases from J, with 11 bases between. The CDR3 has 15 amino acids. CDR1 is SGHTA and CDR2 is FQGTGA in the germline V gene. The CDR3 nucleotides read TGTGCCAGCAGCTTAACTCCGGCTAGCAACAATGAGCAGTTCTTC. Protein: CASSLTPASNNEQFF.

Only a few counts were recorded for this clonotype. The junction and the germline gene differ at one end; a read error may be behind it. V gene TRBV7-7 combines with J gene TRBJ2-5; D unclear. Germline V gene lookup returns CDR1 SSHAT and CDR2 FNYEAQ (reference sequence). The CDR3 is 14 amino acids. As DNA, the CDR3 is TGTGCTAGCAGCTTCGTCGGGTACCAAGAGACCCAGTACTTC. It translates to CASSFVGYQETQYF.

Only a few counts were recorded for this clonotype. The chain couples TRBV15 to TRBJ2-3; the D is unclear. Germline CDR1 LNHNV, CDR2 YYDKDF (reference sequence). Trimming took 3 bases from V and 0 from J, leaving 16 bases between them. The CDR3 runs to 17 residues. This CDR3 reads CATSRTRVAPSTDTQYF. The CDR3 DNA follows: TGTGCCACCAGCAGGACTCGGGTGGCCCCTAGCACAGATACGCAGTATTTT.

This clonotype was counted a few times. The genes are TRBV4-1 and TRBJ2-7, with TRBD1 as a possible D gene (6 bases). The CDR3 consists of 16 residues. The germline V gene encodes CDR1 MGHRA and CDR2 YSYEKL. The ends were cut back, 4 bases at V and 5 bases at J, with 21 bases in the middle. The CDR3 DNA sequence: TGCGCCAGCAGCCGGACAGTATTAAACAGGGTCCACGAGCAGTACTTC. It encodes CASSRTVLNRVHEQYF.